The 9 T cell receptor beta chains reported below all come from one sample, sequenced in a study of response to subunit inactivated influenza vaccine. TCRdb called the RT-PCR reads again in MiXCR, with one record for every CDR3 protein. In the table there are around 790,000 distinct CDR3 sequences, 20% to 25% of which are singletons. The sequenced sample was PBMCs from blood, obtained less than 6 days after vaccination. Every receptor here comes from a man over 45 who received an inactivated influenza vaccine.

Notes on this clonotype: One junction end disagrees with the germline gene, perhaps due to a read error. The chain couples TRBV7-7 to TRBJ2-5; no clear D. The end of the DNA aligns better with TRBJ2-1, so the J call may be wrong. This CDR3 contains 13 residues. Germline V gives CDR1 SSHAT, CDR2 FNYEAQ (reference sequence). The CDR3 loop is CTSSLGILETQFF. The DNA for the CDR3 is TGTACCAGCAGCCTAGGGATTTTGGAGACCCAGTTCTTC.

This sequence joins TRBV20-1 and TRBJ2-7; maybe TRBD1 (6 bases). The CDR3 has 15 amino acids. V gave up 6 bases and J gave up 4 bases, with 22 bases separating them. Germline V gene data show CDR1 as DFQATT and CDR2 as SNEGSKA (reference sequence). The CDR3 region is CSAPPLREGTYEQYF. The CDR3 DNA follows: TGCAGTGCCCCTCCCCTCAGGGAAGGGACATACGAGCAGTACTTC.

This rearrangement joins TRBV6-5 to TRBJ2-1; 11 bases map to TRBD2. The CDR3 is made up of 18 amino acids. Germline values: CDR1 MNHEY, CDR2 SVGAGI. Germline trimming cut 3 bases from V and 5 bases from J; bases unmatched to any gene: 12. The CDR3 region is CASSYRGRGTSGDNEQFF. The CDR3 nucleotides are TGTGCCAGCAGTTATAGGGGGCGTGGGACTAGCGGAGACAATGAGCAGTTCTTC.

As concerns this clonotype: In this CDR3 the conserved last residue, phenylalanine or tryptophan, is missing, so a read error is likely. This rearrangement joins TRBV6-1 to TRBJ1-2, with TRBD1 identical over 8 bases. CDR3 length: 15 residues. Per germline, CDR1 MNHNS and CDR2 SASEGT. V trimming: 5 bases; J trimming: 2 bases; junction bases outside the gene matches: 7. CDR3 coding DNA: TGTGCCAGCAGTACAAGGACAGGGATGAACTATGGCTACACCTTG. Amino acids: CASSTRTGMNYGYTL.

V and J are TRBV20-1 and TRBJ2-3; D might be TRBD1 (6 bases). Germline V gene data show CDR1 as DFQATT and CDR2 as SNEGSKA (reference sequence). The V gene lost 6 bases and the J gene lost 3 bases, with 10 bases spanning the gap. CDR3 size: 12 residues. The CDR3 loop is CSAPQGTDTQYF. In nucleotides, the CDR3 is TGCAGTGCACCCCAGGGGACAGATACGCAGTATTTT.

The chain combines TRBV7-2 with TRBJ2-7; 11 bases line up with TRBD2. Germline-derived CDR1 and CDR2 are SGHTA and FQGNSA. With 0 bases clipped from V and 2 bases from J, the junction kept 0 bases outside the gene matches. The CDR3 totals 15 residues. CDR3 loop: CASSLAGLAAYEQYF. DNA for the CDR3: TGTGCCAGCAGCTTAGCGGGACTAGCGGCCTACGAGCAGTACTTC. Together with reference TRBV7-2 and TRBJ2-7, the CDR3 gives the full variable domain: GAGVSQSPSNKVTEKGKDVELRCDPISGHTALYWYRQSLGQGLEFLIYFQGNSAPDKSGLPSDRFSAERTGGSVSTLTIQRTQQEDSAVYLCASSLAGLAAYEQYFGPGTRLTVT.

In its sample, this clonotype was seen a few times. The J gene is TRBJ2-1, the V gene TRBV15, with D possibly TRBD2 on 6 matching bases. Germline V CDR1 and CDR2: LNHNV, YYDKDF (reference sequence). V lost 3 bases and J 8 bases, leaving 11 bases between the germline ends. The CDR3 is 13 residues long. CDR3 in DNA: TGTGCCACCAGCAGGGGTTCGGGAGATGAGCAGTTCTTC. Its translation is CATSRGSGDEQFF.

This clonotype appeared a few times. The rearrangement links TRBV12-3 or TRBV12-4 to TRBJ2-1; 12 bases are a match to TRBD2. CDR3 size: 14 residues. The V gene end was trimmed by 5 bases and the J gene end by 12 bases; junction bases not matched to a gene: 8. The CDR3 spells CASSGLAGLGTQFF. DNA of the CDR3: TGTGCCAGCAGTGGACTAGCGGGGCTAGGGACGCAGTTCTTC.

This clonotype has just a few counts. V and J are TRBV29-1 and TRBJ2-5; 8 nucleotides line up with TRBD1. The trim removed 4 bases at V and 2 bases at J, leaving 6 bases unmatched. The germline CDR1 and CDR2 sequences are SQVTM and ANQGSEA. CDR3 length equals 14 residues. The CDR3 DNA is TGCAGCGTTGCGGCAGGGGGCGGGCAAGAGACCCAGTACTTC. This translates into CSVAAGGGQETQYF.